This TCR beta chain was recovered during a study of blood T cell repertoires in COVID-19. The CDR3 consists of 14 residues. Looked up from germline, CDR1 is SGHKS and CDR2 is YYEKEE (reference sequence). The V end was cut by 2 bases, the J end by 4 bases, with 12 bases between. Libraries were prepared by immunoSEQ multiplex PCR; TCRdb keeps only in-frame clonotypes and omits some of them. Of a few hundred thousand clones listed, around 87% are singletons. The sample holds many counts of this clone. The TCR sequence derives from a woman aged 45 to 65 who had recovered from COVID-19. Sequences were obtained from peripheral blood. V gene TRBV5-5 combines with J gene TRBJ2-5, with a possible D match to TRBD1 (5 bases). The CDR3 loop reads CASSFPGMRETQYF. In DNA form, the CDR3 reads TGTGCCAGCAGCTTCCCAGGGATGCGAGAGACCCAGTACTTC.